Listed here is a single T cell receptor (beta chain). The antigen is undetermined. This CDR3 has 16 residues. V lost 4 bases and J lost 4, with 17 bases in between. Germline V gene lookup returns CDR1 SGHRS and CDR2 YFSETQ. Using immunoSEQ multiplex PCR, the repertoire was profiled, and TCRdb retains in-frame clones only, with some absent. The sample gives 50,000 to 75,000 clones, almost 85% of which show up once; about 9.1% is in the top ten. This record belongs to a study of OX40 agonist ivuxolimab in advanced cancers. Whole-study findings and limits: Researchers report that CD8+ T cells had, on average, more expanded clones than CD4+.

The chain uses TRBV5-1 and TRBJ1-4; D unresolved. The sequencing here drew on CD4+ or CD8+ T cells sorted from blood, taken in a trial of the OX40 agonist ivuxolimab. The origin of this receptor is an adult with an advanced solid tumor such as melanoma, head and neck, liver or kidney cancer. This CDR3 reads CASSQKQGPYNEKLFF. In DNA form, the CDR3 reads TGCGCCAGCAGCCAAAAACAAGGTCCGTATAATGAAAAACTGTTTTTT.